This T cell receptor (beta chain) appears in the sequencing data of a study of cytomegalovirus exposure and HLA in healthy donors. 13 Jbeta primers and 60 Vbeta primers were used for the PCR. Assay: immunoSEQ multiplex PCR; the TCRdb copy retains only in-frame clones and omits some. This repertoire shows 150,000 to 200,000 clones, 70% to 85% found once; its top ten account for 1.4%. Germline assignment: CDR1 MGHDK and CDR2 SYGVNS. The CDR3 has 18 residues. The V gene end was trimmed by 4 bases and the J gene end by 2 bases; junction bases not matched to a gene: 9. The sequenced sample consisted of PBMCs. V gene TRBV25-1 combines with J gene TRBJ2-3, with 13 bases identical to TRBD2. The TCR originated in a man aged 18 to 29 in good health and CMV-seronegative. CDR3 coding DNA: TGTGCCAGCAGTGCCCAGGGGGGACTAGCGGGGTACACAGATACGCAGTATTTT. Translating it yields CASSAQGGLAGYTDTQYF.